This TCR beta chain was obtained from a study of T cells in Graves' hyperthyroidism and ophthalmopathy. Patients aged 18 to 65 had newly diagnosed hyperthyroidism that had lasted under 2 months. The study left out patients who had uncontrolled infection, other autoimmune disease, pregnancy or lactation. From germline, CDR1 is GTSNPN and CDR2 SVGIG (reference sequence). With V trimmed by 2 bases and J by 4 bases, 5 bases remained unmatched. The CDR3 length is 14 residues. This clonotype is a singleton in its sample. The antigen is unknown. This sequence may be a read error, since a much larger clone differs from it by one base. Researchers amplified the TCR beta CDR3 regions from RNA transcripts. HTBI primers drove first-round RT-PCR of the TCR CDR3. TCRdb itself ran the multiplex PCR reads through MiXCR, one entry per CDR3 protein. The table lists some 560,000 distinct CDR3 sequences, 15% to 18% of them singletons.

Overall study results and limits: Most expanded thyroid clonotypes above 0.001 also appeared in blood.

V is TRBV30 and J is TRBJ1-5; TRBD1 matches at 7 bases. Sequenced: blood. This clonotype was sampled from a woman in her 30s with Graves' hyperthyroidism. DNA for the CDR3: TGTGCCTGGAGTACAGGGGAGGGGAATCAGCCCCAGCATTTT. Translated: CAWSTGEGNQPQHF.